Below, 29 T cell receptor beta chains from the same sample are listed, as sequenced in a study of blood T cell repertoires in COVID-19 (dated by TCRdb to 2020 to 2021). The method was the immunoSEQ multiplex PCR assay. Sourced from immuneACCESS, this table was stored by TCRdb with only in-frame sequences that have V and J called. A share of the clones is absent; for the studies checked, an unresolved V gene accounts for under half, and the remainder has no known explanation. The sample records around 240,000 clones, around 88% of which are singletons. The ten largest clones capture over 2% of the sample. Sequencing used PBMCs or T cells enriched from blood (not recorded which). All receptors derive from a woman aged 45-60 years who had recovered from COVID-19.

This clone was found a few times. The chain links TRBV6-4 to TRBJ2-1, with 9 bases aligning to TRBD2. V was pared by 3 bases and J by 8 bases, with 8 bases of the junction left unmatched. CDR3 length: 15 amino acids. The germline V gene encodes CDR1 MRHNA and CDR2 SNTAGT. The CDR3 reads CASSEGGRDYHEQFF. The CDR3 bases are TGTGCCAGCAGTGAGGGCGGGAGGGATTACCATGAGCAGTTCTTC.

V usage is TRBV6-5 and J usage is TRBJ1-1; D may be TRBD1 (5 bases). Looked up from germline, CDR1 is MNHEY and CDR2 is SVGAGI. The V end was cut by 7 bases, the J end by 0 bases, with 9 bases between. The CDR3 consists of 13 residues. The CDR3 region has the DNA TGTGCCAGCATGGGGCCCATGAACACTGAAGCTTTCTTT. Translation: CASMGPMNTEAFF.

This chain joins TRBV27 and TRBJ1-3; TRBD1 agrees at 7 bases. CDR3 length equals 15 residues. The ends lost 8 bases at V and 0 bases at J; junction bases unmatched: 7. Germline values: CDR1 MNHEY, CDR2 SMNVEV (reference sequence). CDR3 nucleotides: TGTGCCAGCTCTCTCCGGACAGGCTCTGGAAACACCATATATTTT. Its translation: CASSLRTGSGNTIYF.

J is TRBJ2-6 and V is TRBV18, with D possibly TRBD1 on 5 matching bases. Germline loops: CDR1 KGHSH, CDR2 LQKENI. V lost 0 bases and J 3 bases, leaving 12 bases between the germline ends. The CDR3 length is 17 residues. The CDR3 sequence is CASSPPGALSGANVLTF. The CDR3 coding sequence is TGTGCCAGCTCACCACCTGGGGCTTTGAGTGGGGCCAACGTCCTGACTTTC.

CDR3 in DNA: TGCGCCAGCAGCCCCCCCGGGGGAGCTCCGGACAAACTGTTTTTT. Translation: CASSPPGGAPDKLFF. The chain links TRBV4-1 to TRBJ1-4; tentatively, D is TRBD1 (5 bases). Germline CDR1 and CDR2: MGHRA and YSYEKL. The ends were cut back, 4 bases at V and 11 bases at J, with 20 bases in the middle. The CDR3 spans 15 residues.

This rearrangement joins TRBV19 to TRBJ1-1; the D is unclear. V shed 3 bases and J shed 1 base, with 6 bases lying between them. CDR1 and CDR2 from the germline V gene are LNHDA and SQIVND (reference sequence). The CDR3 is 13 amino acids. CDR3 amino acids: CASSIGGNTEAFF. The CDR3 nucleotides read TGTGCCAGTAGTATCGGAGGGAACACTGAAGCTTTCTTT. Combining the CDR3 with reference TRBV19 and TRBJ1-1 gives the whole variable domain DGGITQSPKYLFRKEGQNVTLSCEQNLNHDAMYWYRQDPGQGLRLIYYSQIVNDFQKGDIAEGYSVSREKKESFPLTVTSAQKNPTAFYLCASSIGGNTEAFFGQGTRLTVV.

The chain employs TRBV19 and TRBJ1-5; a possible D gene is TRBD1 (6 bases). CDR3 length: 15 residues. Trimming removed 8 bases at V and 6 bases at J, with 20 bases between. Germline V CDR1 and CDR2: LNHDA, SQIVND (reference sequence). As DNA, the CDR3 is TGTGCCAGTTGGGATATTAGCGGGGGCAGTCAGCCCCAGCATTTT. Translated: CASWDISGGSQPQHF.

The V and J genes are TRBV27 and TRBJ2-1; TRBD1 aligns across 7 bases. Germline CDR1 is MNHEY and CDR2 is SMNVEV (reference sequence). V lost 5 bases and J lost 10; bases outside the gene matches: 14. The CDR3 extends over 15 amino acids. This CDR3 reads CASSRRIDRVREQFF. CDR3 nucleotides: TGTGCCAGCAGTCGACGCATAGACAGGGTACGGGAGCAGTTCTTC.

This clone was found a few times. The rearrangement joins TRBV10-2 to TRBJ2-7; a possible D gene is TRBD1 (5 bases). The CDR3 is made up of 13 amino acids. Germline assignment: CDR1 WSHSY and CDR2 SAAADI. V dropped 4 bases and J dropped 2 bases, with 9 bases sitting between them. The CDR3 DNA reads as TGCGCCAGCAGTGTGAGGACACCCTACGAGCAGTACTTC. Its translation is CASSVRTPYEQYF.

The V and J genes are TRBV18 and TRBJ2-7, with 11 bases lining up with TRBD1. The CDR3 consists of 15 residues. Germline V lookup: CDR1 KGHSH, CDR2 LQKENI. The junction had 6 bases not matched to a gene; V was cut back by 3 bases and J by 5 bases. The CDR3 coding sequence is TGTGCCAGCTCACCCGGACAGGGGGCGATCAACGAGCAGTACTTC. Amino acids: CASSPGQGAINEQYF. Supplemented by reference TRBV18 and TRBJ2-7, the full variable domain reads NAGVMQNPRHLVRRRGQEARLRCSPMKGHSHVYWYRQLPEEGLKFMVYLQKENIIDESGMPKERFSAEFPKEGPSILRIQQVVRGDSAAYFCASSPGQGAINEQYFGPGTRLTVT.

CDR3 in DNA: TGTGCCAGCAAGGCGGGGGGCCTCTACAATGAGCAGTTCTTC. Encoded protein: CASKAGGLYNEQFF. J is TRBJ2-1 and V is TRBV2, with TRBD2 identical over 8 bases. The CDR3 has 14 residues. Germline values: CDR1 SNHLY, CDR2 FYNNEI. Trimming took 7 bases from V and 3 from J; bases not matched to a gene: 5. Combining the CDR3 with reference TRBV2 and TRBJ2-1 gives the whole variable domain EPEVTQTPSHQVTQMGQEVILRCVPISNHLYFYWYRQILGQKVEFLVSFYNNEISEKSEIFDDQFSVERPDGSNFTLKIRSTKLEDSAMYFCASKAGGLYNEQFFGPGTRLTVL.

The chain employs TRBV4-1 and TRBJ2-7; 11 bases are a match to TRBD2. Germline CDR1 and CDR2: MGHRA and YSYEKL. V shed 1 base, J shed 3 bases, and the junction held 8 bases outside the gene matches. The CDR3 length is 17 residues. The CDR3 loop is CASSQVQTSGAHYEQYF. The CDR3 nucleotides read TGCGCCAGCAGCCAAGTCCAGACTAGCGGGGCCCACTACGAGCAGTACTTC.

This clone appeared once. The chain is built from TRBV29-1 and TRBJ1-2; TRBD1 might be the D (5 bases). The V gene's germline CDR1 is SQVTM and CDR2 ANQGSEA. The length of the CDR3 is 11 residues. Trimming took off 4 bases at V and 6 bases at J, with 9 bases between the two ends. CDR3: CSVAGTNGYTF. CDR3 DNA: TGCAGCGTTGCAGGGACTAATGGCTACACCTTC.

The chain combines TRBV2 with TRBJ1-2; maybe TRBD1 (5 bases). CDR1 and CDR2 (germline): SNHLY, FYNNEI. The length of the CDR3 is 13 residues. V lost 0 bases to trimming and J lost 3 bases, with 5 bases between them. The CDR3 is CASSEAGDYGYTF. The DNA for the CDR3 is TGTGCCAGCAGTGAAGCAGGGGACTATGGCTACACCTTC.

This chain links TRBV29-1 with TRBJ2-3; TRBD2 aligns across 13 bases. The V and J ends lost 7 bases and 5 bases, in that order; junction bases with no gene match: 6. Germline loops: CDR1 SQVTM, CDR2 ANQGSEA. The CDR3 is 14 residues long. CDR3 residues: CSALAGGPGDTQYF. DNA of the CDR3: TGCAGCGCACTAGCGGGAGGGCCCGGAGATACGCAGTATTTT.

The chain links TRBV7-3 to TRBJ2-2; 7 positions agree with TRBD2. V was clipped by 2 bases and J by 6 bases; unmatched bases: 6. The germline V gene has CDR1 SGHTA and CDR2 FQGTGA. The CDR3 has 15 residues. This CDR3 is CASSLQPSGSGELFF. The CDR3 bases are TGTGCCAGCAGCTTACAACCTAGCGGTTCCGGGGAGCTGTTTTTT. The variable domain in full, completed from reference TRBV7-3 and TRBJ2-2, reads GAGVSQTPSNKVTEKGKYVELRCDPISGHTALYWYRQSLGQGPEFLIYFQGTGAADDSGLPNDRFFAVRPEGSVSTLKIQRTERGDSAVYLCASSLQPSGSGELFFGEGSRLTVL.

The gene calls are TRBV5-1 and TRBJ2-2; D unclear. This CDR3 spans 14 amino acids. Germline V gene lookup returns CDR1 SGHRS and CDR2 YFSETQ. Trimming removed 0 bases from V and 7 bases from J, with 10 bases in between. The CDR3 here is CASSLAVVGGELFF. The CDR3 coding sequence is TGCGCCAGCAGCTTGGCGGTGGTTGGCGGGGAGCTGTTTTTT.

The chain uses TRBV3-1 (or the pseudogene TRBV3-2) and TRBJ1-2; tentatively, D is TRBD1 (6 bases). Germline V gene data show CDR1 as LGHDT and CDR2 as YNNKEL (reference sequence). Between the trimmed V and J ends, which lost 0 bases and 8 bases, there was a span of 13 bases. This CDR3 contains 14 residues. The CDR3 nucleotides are TGTGCCAGCAGCCAAGATTTACAGGGACGCGGCTACACCTTC. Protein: CASSQDLQGRGYTF.

The CDR3: CASSLGWGVGEKLFF. The CDR3 bases are TGTGCCAGCAGTTTAGGGTGGGGAGTTGGGGAAAAACTGTTTTTT. The rearrangement links TRBV27 to TRBJ1-4; D is uncertain. Trimming took off 2 bases at V and 8 bases at J, with 15 bases between the two ends. CDR1 and CDR2 (germline): MNHEY, SMNVEV (reference sequence). This CDR3 is 15 amino acids long.

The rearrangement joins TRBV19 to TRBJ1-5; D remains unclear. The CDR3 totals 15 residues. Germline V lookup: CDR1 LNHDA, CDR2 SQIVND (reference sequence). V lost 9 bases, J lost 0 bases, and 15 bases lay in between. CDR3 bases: TGTGCCAGCAGCCCAAACGGGTATAGCAATCAGCCCCAGCATTTT. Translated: CASSPNGYSNQPQHF.

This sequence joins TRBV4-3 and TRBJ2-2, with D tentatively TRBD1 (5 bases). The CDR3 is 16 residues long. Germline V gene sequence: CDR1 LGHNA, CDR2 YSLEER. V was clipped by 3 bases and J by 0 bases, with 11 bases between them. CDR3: CASSQTTVANTGELFF. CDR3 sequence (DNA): TGCGCCAGCAGCCAGACGACAGTGGCGAACACCGGGGAGCTGTTTTTT.

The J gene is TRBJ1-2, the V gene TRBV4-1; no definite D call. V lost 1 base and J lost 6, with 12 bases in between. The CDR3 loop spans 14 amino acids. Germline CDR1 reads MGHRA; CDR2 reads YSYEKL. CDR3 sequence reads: CASSQGRGNNGYTF. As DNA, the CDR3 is TGCGCCAGCAGCCAAGGGCGAGGGAATAATGGCTACACCTTC.

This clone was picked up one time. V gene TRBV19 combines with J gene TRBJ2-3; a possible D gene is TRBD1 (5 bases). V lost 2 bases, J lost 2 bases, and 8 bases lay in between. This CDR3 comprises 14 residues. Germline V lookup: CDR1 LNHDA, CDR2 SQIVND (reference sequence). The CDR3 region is CASSILQDTDTQYF. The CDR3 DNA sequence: TGTGCCAGTAGTATACTACAGGACACAGATACGCAGTATTTT. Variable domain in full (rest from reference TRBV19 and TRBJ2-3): DGGITQSPKYLFRKEGQNVTLSCEQNLNHDAMYWYRQDPGQGLRLIYYSQIVNDFQKGDIAEGYSVSREKKESFPLTVTSAQKNPTAFYLCASSILQDTDTQYFGPGTRLTVL.

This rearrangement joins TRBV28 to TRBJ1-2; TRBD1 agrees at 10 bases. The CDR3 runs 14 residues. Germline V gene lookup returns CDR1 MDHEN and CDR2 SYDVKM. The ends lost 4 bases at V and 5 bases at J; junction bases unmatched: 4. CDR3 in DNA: TGTGCCAGCAGTTCGGGACAGGGGTGGTATGGCTACACCTTC. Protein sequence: CASSSGQGWYGYTF.

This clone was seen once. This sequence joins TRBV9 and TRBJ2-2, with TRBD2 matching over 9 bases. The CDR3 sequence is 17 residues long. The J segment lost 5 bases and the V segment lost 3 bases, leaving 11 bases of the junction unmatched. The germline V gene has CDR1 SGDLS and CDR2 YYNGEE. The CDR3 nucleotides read TGTGCCAGCAGCGAGAGACTAGCGGCAGTGAAGACCGGGGAGCTGTTTTTT. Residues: CASSERLAAVKTGELFF. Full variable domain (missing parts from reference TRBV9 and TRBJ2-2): DSGVTQTPKHLITATGQRVTLRCSPRSGDLSVYWYQQSLDQGLQFLIQYYNGEERAKGNILERFSAQQFPDLHSELNLSSLELGDSALYFCASSERLAAVKTGELFFGEGSRLTVL.

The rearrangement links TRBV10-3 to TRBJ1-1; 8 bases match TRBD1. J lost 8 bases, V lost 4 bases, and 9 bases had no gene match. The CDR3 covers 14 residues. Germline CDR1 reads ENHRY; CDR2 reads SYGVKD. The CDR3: CAISGPTGAREAFF. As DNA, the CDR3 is TGTGCCATCAGTGGTCCGACAGGGGCCAGGGAAGCTTTCTTT.

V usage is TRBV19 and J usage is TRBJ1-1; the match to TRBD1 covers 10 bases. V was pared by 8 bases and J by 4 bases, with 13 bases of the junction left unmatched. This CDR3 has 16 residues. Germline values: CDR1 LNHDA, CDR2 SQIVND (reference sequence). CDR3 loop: CASDSGTGVSVTEAFF. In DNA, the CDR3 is TGTGCCAGTGACTCCGGGACAGGGGTGAGTGTCACTGAAGCTTTCTTT.

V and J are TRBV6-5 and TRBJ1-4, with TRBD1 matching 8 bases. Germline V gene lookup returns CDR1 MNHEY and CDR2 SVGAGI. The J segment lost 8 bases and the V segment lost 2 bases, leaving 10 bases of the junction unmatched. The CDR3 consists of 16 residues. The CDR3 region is CASSYGQGQLREKLFF. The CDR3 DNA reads TGTGCCAGCAGTTACGGACAGGGTCAACTGAGGGAAAAACTGTTTTTT.

This CDR3 is CASSLSGGAWNEQFF. CDR3 in DNA: TGTGCCAGCAGCCTAAGCGGGGGGGCGTGGAATGAGCAGTTCTTC. The chain is built from TRBV7-2 and TRBJ2-1; 10 positions agree with TRBD2. Per germline, CDR1 SGHTA and CDR2 FQGNSA. This CDR3 is built from 15 residues. With 5 bases clipped from V and 7 bases from J, the junction kept 8 bases outside the gene matches.